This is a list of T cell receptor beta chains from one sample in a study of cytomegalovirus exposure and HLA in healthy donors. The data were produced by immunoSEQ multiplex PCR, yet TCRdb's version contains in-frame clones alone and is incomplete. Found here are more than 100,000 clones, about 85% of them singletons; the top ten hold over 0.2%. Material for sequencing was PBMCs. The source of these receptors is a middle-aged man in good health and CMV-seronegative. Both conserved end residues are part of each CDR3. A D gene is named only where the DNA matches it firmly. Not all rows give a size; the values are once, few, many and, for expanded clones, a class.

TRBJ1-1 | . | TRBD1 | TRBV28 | TGTGCCAGCAGTTTATTTTTACCGGGACAGGCTTATGACACTGAAGCTTTCTTT | CASSLFLPGQAYDTEAFF
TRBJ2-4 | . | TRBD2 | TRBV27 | TGTGCCAGCAGCGGACTAGCGGGCCTAGCCAAAAACATTCAGTACTTC | CASSGLAGLAKNIQYF
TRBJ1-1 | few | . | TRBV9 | TGTGCCAGCAGTCGCCCGGGAGGTAACACTGAAGCTTTCTTT | CASSRPGGNTEAFF
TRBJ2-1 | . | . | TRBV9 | TGTGCCAGCAGCGTCGGGTCGATTAATAATGAGCAGTTCTTC | CASSVGSINNEQFF
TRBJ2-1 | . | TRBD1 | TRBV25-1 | TGTGCCAGCAGTGCCGGGACCCGACAGGGAAGGCAGTTCTTC | CASSAGTRQGRQFF
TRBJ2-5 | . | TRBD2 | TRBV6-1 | TGTGCCAGCAAGACGGGAAGCGGGGAAGAGACCCAGTACTTC | CASKTGSGEETQYF
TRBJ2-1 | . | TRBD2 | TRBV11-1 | TGTGCCAGCATTACCGGGACTAGCGGCTACAATGAGCAGTTCTTC | CASITGTSGYNEQFF
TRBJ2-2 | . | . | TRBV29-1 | TGCAGCGCCACGGACAGTACCGGGGAGCTGTTTTTT | CSATDSTGELFF
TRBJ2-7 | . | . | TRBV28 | TGTGCCAGCAGTTCCCCGGACTTCTACGAGCAGTACTTC | CASSSPDFYEQYF
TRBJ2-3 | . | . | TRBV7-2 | TGTGCCAGCAGCTTACGAGATACGCAGTATTTT | CASSLRDTQYF
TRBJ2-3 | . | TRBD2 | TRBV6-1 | TGTGCCAGCAGTGAACGGGTAGCGGGGATAACAGATACGCAGTATTTT | CASSERVAGITDTQYF
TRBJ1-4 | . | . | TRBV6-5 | TGTGCCAGCAGTGACGGAGCAACTAATGAAAAACTGTTTTTT | CASSDGATNEKLFF
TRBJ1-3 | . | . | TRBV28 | TGTGCCAGCAGTGTACCAGGGTTTGGAAACACCATATATTTT | CASSVPGFGNTIYF